The 19 T cell receptor beta chains reported below all come from one sample, sequenced in a study of high-grade serous ovarian cancer treatment subgroups. Tumor samples were obtained before definitive surgery or chemotherapy. Produced via immunoSEQ multiplex PCR; TCRdb's table is partial and in-frame only. Of some 1,700 clones in the sample, around 82% are singletons; the top ten hold roughly 5%. Sequences were obtained from tumor tissue. Receptors originate from a human donor with high-grade serous ovarian cancer.

The rearrangement links TRBV19 to TRBJ1-1, with D perhaps matching TRBD1 (5 bases). The germline V and J ends were trimmed by 2 bases and 1 base, with 14 bases remaining between them. The germline V gene has CDR1 LNHDA and CDR2 SQIVND (reference sequence). This CDR3 is 16 amino acids long. CDR3 protein: CASSITVGGPNTEAFF. The DNA of the CDR3 is TGTGCCAGTAGTATAACTGTGGGGGGACCGAACACTGAAGCTTTCTTT.

The gene calls are TRBV4-3 and TRBJ2-5; 8 bases are a match to TRBD2. This CDR3 spans 16 amino acids. The V segment lost 5 bases and the J segment 1 base; nucleotides outside the gene matches: 9. Germline loops: CDR1 LGHNA, CDR2 YSLEER. CDR3 nucleotides: TGCGCCAGCAGCTTTCTCTGGACTAGCAGCCAAGAGACCCAGTACTTC. Translation gives CASSFLWTSSQETQYF.

With respect to this clone: This CDR3 is also generated by other DNA sequences in the sample. J is TRBJ2-7 and V is TRBV5-6, with D perhaps matching TRBD1 (5 bases). The germline V gene encodes CDR1 SGHDT and CDR2 YYEEEE. Trimming left V 1 base short and J 4 bases short, with 9 bases between. There are 13 residues in the CDR3. The CDR3 coding sequence is TGTGCCAGCAGCTTGAGGGGTAGGTACGAGCAGTACTTC. This translates into CASSLRGRYEQYF.

This rearrangement joins TRBV28 to TRBJ2-1; D uncertain. The CDR3 is 11 amino acids. The V gene lost 5 bases and the J gene lost 4 bases, with 3 bases spanning the gap. CDR1 is MDHEN, CDR2 SYDVKM, per germline. The CDR3 DNA reads as TGTGCCAGCAGTACATACAATGAGCAGTTCTTC. It codes for CASSTYNEQFF.

V is TRBV7-9 and J is TRBJ2-1, with a tentative D call TRBD1 (5 bases). Germline CDR1 is SEHNR and CDR2 is FQNEAQ (reference sequence). The V end lost 7 bases, the J end lost 7 bases, and 14 bases lay between the germline ends. CDR3 length: 13 residues. CDR3 nucleotides: TGTGCCAGCATCTGGGGCATGGGGAATGAGCAGTTCTTC. As protein: CASIWGMGNEQFF.

The chain couples TRBV10-3 to TRBJ2-1; D not certain. Germline-derived CDR1 and CDR2 are ENHRY and SYGVKD. This CDR3 is 16 amino acids long. V gave up 2 bases and J gave up 5 bases, with 16 bases separating them. The CDR3 here is CAISEASLGGHNEQFF. As DNA, the CDR3 is TGTGCCATCAGTGAGGCGAGCCTAGGTGGGCACAATGAGCAGTTCTTC.

This clone was seen only a few times. The chain recombines TRBV7-8 with TRBJ2-2; D may match TRBD1 or TRBD2 (6 bases each). V was clipped by 1 base and J by 5 bases, with 14 bases between them. CDR1 is SGHVS, CDR2 FQNEAQ, per germline. The CDR3 spans 16 residues. CDR3 in amino acids: CASSLEGGRGTGELFF. CDR3 sequence (DNA): TGTGCCAGCAGCTTAGAGGGGGGCCGGGGAACCGGGGAGCTGTTTTTT.

This clone has just a few counts. This sequence joins TRBV4-3 and TRBJ1-2; weak D call: TRBD1 (6 bases). Germline V gene data show CDR1 as LGHNA and CDR2 as YSLEER. The CDR3 runs to 14 residues. Trimming took off 0 bases at V and 12 bases at J, with 17 bases between the two ends. The CDR3 nucleotides read TGCGCCAGCAGCCAAGAACCGGGACACAAACTACACACCTTC. This gives the protein CASSQEPGHKLHTF.

This clone was observed a handful of times. The chain is built from TRBV7-9 and TRBJ2-3, with D uncertain. V lost 0 bases, J lost 2 bases, and 6 bases lay in between. Germline V gene lookup returns CDR1 SEHNR and CDR2 FQNEAQ (reference sequence). The CDR3 extends over 14 amino acids. The CDR3, as DNA: TGTGCCAGCAGCTTAGCACGGAACACAGATACGCAGTATTTT. This codes for CASSLARNTDTQYF.

J is TRBJ2-7 and V is TRBV6-1; 7 positions agree with TRBD2. This CDR3 is built from 14 residues. Trimming at V came to 4 bases and at J to 2 bases, leaving 5 bases not matched to a gene. Germline values: CDR1 MNHNS, CDR2 SASEGT. The CDR3 spells CASSGASGTYEQYF. CDR3 nucleotides: TGTGCCAGCAGTGGGGCTAGCGGAACCTACGAGCAGTACTTC.

CDR3 bases: TGTGCCAGCACCCTCAGCTGGGGGGGGCTAGATGAGCAGTTCTTC. Its protein is CASTLSWGGLDEQFF. The chain uses TRBV7-9 and TRBJ2-1, with D perhaps TRBD2 (7 bases). In germline, CDR1 is SEHNR, CDR2 FQNEAQ (reference sequence). The CDR3 is 15 residues long. V lost 7 bases, J lost 8 bases, and 21 bases lay in between.

The chain employs TRBV6-5 and TRBJ1-2; D remains ambiguous. V was shortened by 2 bases and J by 2 bases, with 6 bases between the two germline ends. The CDR3 sequence is 13 residues long. Germline CDR1 is MNHEY and CDR2 is SVGAGI. CDR3 in amino acids: CASSYGKNYGYTF. In nucleotides, the CDR3 is TGTGCCAGCAGTTACGGGAAAAACTATGGCTACACCTTC.

This chain joins TRBV19 and TRBJ2-5, with D possibly matching TRBD2 (5 bases). With the DNA end fitting TRBJ2-7 better, the J assignment may be wrong. The CDR3 covers 14 residues. Germline V gene sequence: CDR1 LNHDA, CDR2 SQIVND (reference sequence). The CDR3 is CASRPRDSAYEQYF. The CDR3, as DNA: TGTGCCAGCAGACCTCGGGATTCCGCCTACGAGCAGTACTTC.

This clone appeared once. This chain links TRBV7-8 with TRBJ2-3; 7 bases fit TRBD2. The CDR3 has 15 residues. Looked up from germline, CDR1 is SGHVS and CDR2 is FQNEAQ. The junction had 9 bases not matched to a gene; V was cut back by 8 bases and J by 1 base. The CDR3 is CASRPGGSRTDTQYF. In DNA form, the CDR3 reads TGTGCCAGCCGACCAGGCGGGAGCCGCACAGATACGCAGTATTTT. The full variable domain, completed using reference TRBV7-8 and TRBJ2-3, is GAGVSQSPRYKVAKRGQDVALRCDPISGHVSLFWYQQALGQGPEFLTYFQNEAQLDKSGLPSDRFFAERPEGSVSTLKIQRTQQEDSAVYLCASRPGGSRTDTQYFGPGTRLTVL.

The genes are TRBV15 and TRBJ1-2, with D possibly TRBD1 on 5 matching bases. Per the germline V gene, CDR1 is LNHNV and CDR2 is YYDKDF (reference sequence). Trimming removed 3 bases from V and 6 bases from J, with 14 bases in between. This CDR3 has 14 amino acids. The CDR3 DNA reads TGTGCCACCAGCAGGGGGGGGGATATGGATGGCTACACCTTC. This encodes CATSRGGDMDGYTF.

The CDR3 reads CASSFYRGQSGGYTF. The CDR3, as DNA: TGTGCCAGCAGCTTTTACAGGGGGCAATCGGGAGGCTACACCTTC. The chain uses TRBV7-2 and TRBJ1-2, with 9 positions matching TRBD1. Germline V CDR1 and CDR2: SGHTA, FQGNSA. After removal of 3 bases from V and 8 bases from J, the junction contained 10 bases not matched to a gene. This CDR3 has 15 amino acids.

The J gene is TRBJ2-3, the V gene TRBV6-1; 11 nucleotides align to TRBD2. CDR1 MNHNS and CDR2 SASEGT come from the germline V gene. This CDR3 spans 17 amino acids. Unmatched junction bases numbered 7, after V lost 4 bases and J lost 1 base. The CDR3 nucleotides are TGTGCCAGCAGTGCCCTTGTGGGACTAGCGGGCACAGATACGCAGTATTTT. As protein: CASSALVGLAGTDTQYF.

This sequence joins TRBV10-2 and TRBJ2-2; D is possibly TRBD2 (6 bases). The CDR3 runs to 14 residues. The germline CDR1 and CDR2 sequences are WSHSY and SAAADI. The V end was cut by 3 bases, the J end by 4 bases, with 9 bases between. CDR3 amino acids: CASSDWDSTGELFF. The DNA of the CDR3 is TGCGCCAGCAGTGACTGGGACTCCACCGGGGAGCTGTTTTTT.

The chain has TRBV5-1 and TRBJ2-2, with 10 nucleotides matching TRBD2. CDR1 SGHRS and CDR2 YFSETQ come from the germline V gene. The CDR3 length is 16 residues. V lost 3 bases and J lost 4; bases outside the gene matches: 6. The CDR3 DNA follows: TGCGCCAGCAGCTGGGCTAGCGGGAGCAGCACCGGGGAGCTGTTTTTT. Translation gives CASSWASGSSTGELFF.